This T cell receptor beta chain is from a study of cytomegalovirus exposure and HLA in healthy donors. The germline V gene encodes CDR1 SSHAT and CDR2 FNYEAQ (reference sequence). CDR3 size: 17 residues. Trimming removed 2 bases from V and 3 bases from J, with 19 bases in between. A multiplex PCR was run with 60 Vbeta primers and 13 Jbeta primers. Some clones are missing from TCRdb's copy, which holds only in-frame ones; the method was immunoSEQ multiplex PCR. The sample carries about 110,000 clones, roughly two thirds recorded once. Sequenced sample: PBMCs. This receptor was obtained from a man aged 18-30 years in good health and CMV-seropositive. J is TRBJ2-5 and V is TRBV7-7; TRBD2 might be the D (6 bases). CDR3 nucleotides: TGTGCCAGCAGCTTAATACCCGGGGGAGCGGGCGAAGAGACCCAGTACTTC. It specifies CASSLIPGGAGEETQYF.